This is a list of T cell receptor beta chains from one sample in a study of blood T cell repertoires in COVID-19. Generated by immunoSEQ multiplex PCR, the TCRdb table keeps only in-frame clones and is missing some. The data show about 140,000 clones, about 82% seen once. Input material: peripheral blood. The receptor source for this set is a woman aged 60-75 years with acute or convalescent COVID-19. Each CDR3 is given with its conserved first and last residue. A D gene is named only where the DNA matches it firmly. Clone size, where shown, is once, few, many, or a class for clones that have expanded.

abundance: NA; j_gene: TRBJ1-1; d_gene: NA; v_gene: TRBV6-6; CDR3aa: CASLKGGGTEAFF; CDR3nt: TGTGCCAGCCTGAAGGGGGGAGGGACTGAAGCTTTCTTT
abundance: NA; j_gene: TRBJ1-6; d_gene: NA; v_gene: TRBV25-1; CDR3aa: CASSEFQGHSPLHF; CDR3nt: TGTGCCAGCAGTGAATTTCAGGGGCATTCACCCCTCCACTTT
abundance: NA; j_gene: TRBJ1-5; d_gene: NA; v_gene: TRBV4-1; CDR3aa: CASSQERSRGDQPQHF; CDR3nt: TGCGCCAGCAGCCAAGAAAGGTCCAGGGGAGATCAGCCCCAGCATTTT
abundance: NA; j_gene: TRBJ2-3; d_gene: TRBD2; v_gene: TRBV7-2; CDR3aa: CASSLVGTSGRAPDTQYF; CDR3nt: TGTGCCAGCAGCTTAGTGGGGACTAGCGGGCGGGCCCCAGATACGCAGTATTTT
abundance: once; j_gene: TRBJ1-2; d_gene: NA; v_gene: TRBV24-1; CDR3aa: CATSDSGRGIGYTF; CDR3nt: TGTGCCACCAGTGATTCGGGCCGAGGGATCGGCTACACCTTC
abundance: NA; j_gene: TRBJ2-7; d_gene: NA; v_gene: TRBV11-2; CDR3aa: CASSLLGLPYEQYF; CDR3nt: TGTGCCAGCAGTTTACTTGGACTTCCCTACGAGCAGTACTTC
abundance: NA; j_gene: TRBJ2-7; d_gene: TRBD1; v_gene: TRBV9; CDR3aa: CASSVGPPGRGRTYEQYF; CDR3nt: TGTGCCAGCAGCGTAGGCCCCCCGGGCAGGGGGCGCACCTACGAGCAGTACTTC
abundance: NA; j_gene: TRBJ1-6; d_gene: NA; v_gene: TRBV28; CDR3aa: CASRNLEGYNSPLHF; CDR3nt: TGTGCCAGCAGGAATCTTGAGGGCTATAATTCACCCCTCCACTTT
abundance: many; j_gene: TRBJ1-6; d_gene: TRBD1; v_gene: TRBV7-9; CDR3aa: CASRGARDSYNSPLHF; CDR3nt: TGTGCCAGCAGGGGTGCGAGGGACAGCTATAATTCACCCCTCCACTTT
abundance: NA; j_gene: TRBJ1-5; d_gene: TRBD1; v_gene: TRBV19; CDR3aa: CASTPGQGAFQPQHF; CDR3nt: TGTGCCAGTACCCCGGGACAGGGGGCTTTCCAGCCCCAGCATTTT
abundance: few; j_gene: TRBJ2-1; d_gene: TRBD1; v_gene: TRBV19; CDR3aa: CASRFGQGPYNEQFF; CDR3nt: TGTGCCAGTAGGTTCGGACAGGGGCCCTACAATGAGCAGTTCTTC
abundance: once; j_gene: TRBJ2-5; d_gene: TRBD1; v_gene: TRBV28; CDR3aa: CASSHRTGPTGETQYF; CDR3nt: TGTGCCAGCAGCCACAGGACAGGCCCGACGGGAGAGACCCAGTACTTC
abundance: NA; j_gene: TRBJ1-2; d_gene: TRBD1; v_gene: TRBV28; CDR3aa: CASSSPTGAYGYTF; CDR3nt: TGTGCCAGCAGTTCTCCCACAGGGGCCTATGGCTACACCTTC
abundance: few; j_gene: TRBJ2-3; d_gene: NA; v_gene: TRBV3-1/TRBV3-2; CDR3aa: CASSQDAAARSTDTQYF; CDR3nt: TGTGCCAGCAGCCAAGATGCGGCGGCCCGGAGCACAGATACGCAGTATTTT
abundance: NA; j_gene: TRBJ1-5; d_gene: NA; v_gene: TRBV3-1/TRBV3-2; CDR3aa: CASSQDIFPGTGSHQPQHF; CDR3nt: TGTGCCAGCAGCCAAGATATCTTCCCGGGCACAGGGAGCCATCAGCCCCAGCATTTT
abundance: few; j_gene: TRBJ2-7; d_gene: NA; v_gene: TRBV10-3; CDR3aa: CAISRGSYEQYF; CDR3nt: TGTGCCATTTCGAGAGGTTCCTACGAGCAGTACTTC